This TCR beta chain came from a study of T cell responses to AZD1222 COVID-19 vaccine. This CDR3 spans 16 amino acids. Looked up from germline, CDR1 is SSHAT and CDR2 is FNYEAQ (reference sequence). Data came from immunoSEQ multiplex PCR; TCRdb stores just in-frame clones and leaves some out. This sample carries about 160,000 clones, roughly nine tenths of them seen once, and the ten largest clones take approximately 2%. The study's findings and limits: Unmutated variant regions are reportedly targeted by nearly half of spike-specific TCRs.

Concerning this clone itself: What it binds is not known. A junction end diverges from the germline sequence, so it may reflect a read error.

Sample: peripheral blood, taken on day 0 of AZD1222 vaccination. The chain employs TRBV7-7 and TRBJ2-1, with 7 bases fitting TRBD2. The clonotype comes from an adult in good health. The CDR3 sequence: CASSKQAGSSYNEQFF. In DNA form, the CDR3 reads TGTGCTAGCAGCAAACAAGCGGGAAGCTCCTACAATGAGCAGTTCTTC.